This passage covers 9 T cell receptor beta chains from one sample sequenced in a study of naive and memory T cell subsets. General study findings and limits: Possibly reflecting memory cells re-expressing CD45RA, a few larger clonotypes occurred in naive repertoires, especially CD8.

Both TRBC1 and TRBC2 were covered by a beta constant-region primer of two equimolar oligonucleotides. Four rounds of PCR amplified the ligated cDNA using nested alpha and beta constant-region primers plus SP2. In TCRdb, the UMI-ligation and nested PCR reads were re-called with MiXCR into one record per CDR3 protein. The table has approximately 90,000 distinct CDR3 sequences, 11% seen once; the top ten hold about 0.14%. Antigens of these TCRs are unknown. Material: naive CD4+ T cells from blood. The receptor source for this set is a human donor in good health.

The chain is built from TRBV12-3 or TRBV12-4 and TRBJ2-3; TRBD1 is a possible D gene (5 bases). The CDR3 is made up of 14 amino acids. Trimming shortened V by 6 bases and J by 0 bases, and 10 bases separated the two germline ends. CDR3 in DNA: TGTGCCAGCAGAAAGACAGCTAGCACAGATACGCAGTATTTT. This sequence encodes CASRKTASTDTQYF.

This clonotype was recorded a few times. The chain joins TRBV7-2 to TRBJ2-7; 8 nucleotides align to TRBD2. The V and J ends lost 0 bases and 10 bases, in that order; junction bases with no gene match: 2. CDR1 is SGHTA, CDR2 FQGNSA, per germline. The CDR3 consists of 12 residues. CDR3 sequence reads: CASSLASGVQYF. CDR3 DNA sequence: TGTGCCAGCAGCTTAGCTAGCGGGGTACAGTACTTC.

This clonotype was observed a handful of times. The rearrangement links TRBV5-5 to TRBJ2-5; unclear D gene. This CDR3 region has 11 residues. Germline assignment: CDR1 SGHKS and CDR2 YYEKEE (reference sequence). V shed 3 bases and J shed 3 bases, with 3 bases lying between them. For the CDR3, the DNA is TGTGCCAGCAGCTCAAAAGAGACCCAGTACTTC. Protein product: CASSSKETQYF.

The table lists this clonotype with many counts. V and J are TRBV20-1 and TRBJ2-1, with D maybe TRBD1 (6 bases). The CDR3 is 15 amino acids. In germline, CDR1 is DFQATT, CDR2 SNEGSKA (reference sequence). The ends were cut back, 2 bases at V and 1 base at J, with 12 bases in the middle. CDR3 sequence reads: CSARLTGDSYNEQFF. CDR3 nucleotides: TGCAGTGCTAGACTGACAGGTGATTCCTACAATGAGCAGTTCTTC.

This clonotype was counted at least ten times. The rearrangement links TRBV12-3 or TRBV12-4 to TRBJ2-4; D gene unclear. This CDR3 is built from 16 residues. The ends were cut back, 4 bases at V and 6 bases at J, with 19 bases in the middle. CDR3 amino acids: CASSYASKFRANIQYF. CDR3 in DNA: TGTGCCAGCAGTTACGCCAGCAAGTTTCGCGCAAACATTCAGTACTTC.

The V gene is TRBV6-2 or TRBV6-3, the J gene TRBJ2-7, with 7 bases aligning to TRBD1. Trimming took 4 bases from V and 1 from J; bases not matched to a gene: 7. CDR1 is MNHEY, CDR2 SVGEGT, per germline. CDR3 size: 15 residues. Written as DNA, the CDR3 is TGTGCCAGCAGTTGGTCTTTCAGGGGGTCCTACGAGCAGTACTTC. Protein product: CASSWSFRGSYEQYF.

The chain joins TRBV20-1 to TRBJ1-1; D unclear. Germline loops: CDR1 DFQATT, CDR2 SNEGSKA (reference sequence). V was cut by 3 bases and J by 8 bases, with 22 bases left in between. The CDR3 covers 15 residues. The CDR3 DNA reads TGCAGTGCTAGGGGAGGTTGGGAAGTACCAGCAGAAGCTTTCTTT. This translates into CSARGGWEVPAEAFF.

This clonotype was counted ten times or more. DNA of the CDR3: TGTGCCAGCAGCCAAGGGAGAAATACGCAGTATTTT. Its protein is CASSQGRNTQYF. The chain has TRBV14 and TRBJ2-3; D uncertain. The CDR3 consists of 12 residues. Germline CDR1 SGHDN, CDR2 FVKESK. Trimming left V 1 base short and J 7 bases short, with 6 bases between.

The CDR3, as DNA: TGTGCCAGCAGTTACTTAAGCTCTGGGGCCAACGTCCTGACTTTC. Its translation is CASSYLSSGANVLTF. The rearrangement joins TRBV6-5 to TRBJ2-6; no firm D call. Germline CDR1 and CDR2: MNHEY and SVGAGI. V lost 1 base to trimming and J lost 0 bases, with 4 bases between them. CDR3 length equals 15 residues.